Below, 14 T cell receptor beta chains from the same sample are listed, as sequenced in a study of response to subunit inactivated influenza vaccine listed by TCRdb under 2018. Receptor libraries were prepared by RT-PCR. The sequencing machine was an Illumina HiSeq 2500. TCRdb reworked the public reads: Q25 trimming with fastp, MiXCR clone assembly, productive beta chains retained. When rows share a CDR3 protein, they turn into one entry using the most common DNA and genes. A total of hundreds of thousands of distinct CDR3 sequences appear in this sample, 15% to 19% of them only once. The ten top clones hold around a tenth of the sample. Sequenced material: PBMCs from blood, taken 12 days after vaccination. Receptors were obtained from a man over 45 who received an inactivated influenza vaccine. Donor details come from another sample of the same person, matched by shared clones.

Here the CDR3 DNA reads TGTGCCAGCTCGGACGTGAACACCGGGGAGCTGTTTTTT. This sequence encodes CASSDVNTGELFF. The chain combines TRBV18 with TRBJ2-2; D gene uncertain. Looked up from germline, CDR1 is KGHSH and CDR2 is LQKENI. This CDR3 contains 13 residues. Between the trimmed V and J ends, which lost 6 bases and 1 base, there was a span of 6 bases.

In its sample, this clonotype was seen a few times. The gene calls are TRBV5-1 and TRBJ1-1; 7 bases match TRBD1. Germline V gene lookup returns CDR1 SGHRS and CDR2 YFSETQ. Trimming cost V 0 bases and J 0 bases; bases outside gene matches: 11. The CDR3 is 18 residues long. The CDR3 region has the DNA TGCGCCAGCAGCTTGGAACTACAGGGGAGGCCCATGAACACTGAAGCTTTCTTT. This sequence encodes CASSLELQGRPMNTEAFF.

The rearrangement links TRBV15 to TRBJ1-5; possibly TRBD1 for D (5 bases). V gave up 3 bases and J gave up 3 bases, with 12 bases separating them. CDR1 LNHNV and CDR2 YYDKDF come from the germline V gene (reference sequence). The CDR3 is 15 residues long. The CDR3 spells CATSRARGYNQPQHF. CDR3 bases: TGTGCCACCAGCAGGGCCCGGGGGTACAATCAGCCCCAGCATTTT.

This rearrangement joins TRBV6-1 to TRBJ1-2; the D gene is possibly TRBD1 (5 bases). Germline V lookup: CDR1 MNHNS, CDR2 SASEGT. The V end was cut by 7 bases, the J end by 5 bases, with 17 bases between. CDR3 length: 14 residues. The CDR3 bases are TGTGCCAGCAAACCAAGCGGGGGGAAGTATGGCTACACCTTC. Amino acids: CASKPSGGKYGYTF.

This clonotype showed up just a few times. The chain links TRBV12-3 or TRBV12-4 to TRBJ1-6; TRBD1 matches at 7 bases. This CDR3 contains 14 residues. The junction had 1 base not matched to a gene; V was cut back by 2 bases and J by 6 bases. The CDR3 protein is CASSLRGRNSPLHF. In DNA form, the CDR3 reads TGTGCCAGCAGTTTAAGGGGGCGTAATTCACCCCTCCACTTT.

This clonotype was found a few times. The chain links TRBV9 to TRBJ2-5; the D gene could be TRBD1 or TRBD2 (5 bases each). This CDR3 is built from 15 residues. Trimming stripped 3 bases from V and 2 bases from J, with 14 bases between. The germline CDR1 and CDR2 sequences are SGDLS and YYNGEE. CDR3 coding DNA: TGTGCCAGCAGCGCCCGAGGGACCATGCAAGAGACCCAGTACTTC. It encodes CASSARGTMQETQYF.

This clonotype has a count of ten or more. The genes are TRBV3-1 and TRBJ2-1, with TRBD2 as a possible D gene (7 bases). The germline gives CDR1 LGHDT, CDR2 YNNKEL (reference sequence). V gave up 3 bases and J gave up 7 bases, with 10 bases separating them. This CDR3 region has 13 residues. CDR3 DNA sequence: TGTGCCAGCAGCCAGAGGGGGGGAAATGAGCAGTTCTTC. Protein product: CASSQRGGNEQFF.

At least ten counts were recorded for this clonotype. The chain combines TRBV5-1 with TRBJ2-2; D possibly uses TRBD1 or TRBD2 (5 bases each). Germline V gives CDR1 SGHRS, CDR2 YFSETQ. V lost 5 bases and J 1 base, leaving 9 bases between the germline ends. The CDR3 spans 14 residues. The CDR3 DNA reads as TGCGCCAGCAGGAGGGGTCAGAACACCGGGGAGCTGTTTTTT. Translation gives CASRRGQNTGELFF. Looking up the rest from reference TRBV5-1 and TRBJ2-2 gives the full variable domain: KAGVTQTPRYLIKTRGQQVTLSCSPISGHRSVSWYQQTPGQGLQFLFEYFSETQRNKGNFPGRFSGRQFSNSRSEMNVSTLELGDSALYLCASRRGQNTGELFFGEGSRLTVL.

This clonotype showed up just a few times. The gene calls are TRBV18 and TRBJ2-1; TRBD2 might be the D (5 bases). The germline V gene encodes CDR1 KGHSH and CDR2 LQKENI. The CDR3 covers 15 residues. V shed 1 base and J shed 2 bases, with 9 bases lying between them. CDR3 sequence (DNA): TGTGCCAGCTCACCACTTCGGGGAACCTACAATGAGCAGTTCTTC. This translates into CASSPLRGTYNEQFF. Full variable domain (outside the CDR3, taken from reference TRBV18 and TRBJ2-1): NAGVMQNPRHLVRRRGQEARLRCSPMKGHSHVYWYRQLPEEGLKFMVYLQKENIIDESGMPKERFSAEFPKEGPSILRIQQVVRGDSAAYFCASSPLRGTYNEQFFGPGTRLTVL.

This clonotype was detected only a few times. This rearrangement joins TRBV4-2 to TRBJ2-2, with 15 bases matching TRBD2. V trimming: 4 bases; J trimming: 3 bases; junction bases outside the gene matches: 6. CDR3 size: 18 residues. Germline CDR1 reads LGHNA; CDR2 reads YNFKEQ. CDR3 sequence reads: CASSRGLAGGPDTGELFF. CDR3 in DNA: TGTGCCAGCAGCCGTGGACTAGCGGGAGGGCCGGACACCGGGGAGCTGTTTTTT.

This clonotype was picked up a small number of times. CDR3 sequence (DNA): TGTGCCAGCAGCAATGGTAAGGGGAGAGGGTACACTGAAGCTTTCTTT. Its protein is CASSNGKGRGYTEAFF. The rearrangement joins TRBV6-1 to TRBJ1-1; D is possibly TRBD1 (5 bases). Between the trimmed V and J ends, which lost 6 bases and 3 bases, there was a span of 20 bases. From germline, CDR1 is MNHNS and CDR2 SASEGT. The CDR3 consists of 16 residues.

This clonotype has a handful of counts. The chain has TRBV7-9 and TRBJ2-1; 8 bases match TRBD1. Germline-derived CDR1 and CDR2 are SEHNR and FQNEAQ (reference sequence). The CDR3 totals 15 residues. The V gene end was trimmed by 3 bases and the J gene end by 7 bases; junction bases not matched to a gene: 8. In DNA, the CDR3 is TGTGCCAGCAGCTTCGGACAGGGACTCGGGAATGAGCAGTTCTTC. The encoded protein is CASSFGQGLGNEQFF.

Worth noting for this clonotype: The conserved phenylalanine or tryptophan normally closing the CDR3 is absent here, so this likely arose from a read error. The DNA is left out, because the CDR3 cannot be placed on it with certainty; the CDR3 is given as TCRdb lists it. This chain connects TRBV21-1 to TRBJ1-4; the D segment call TRBD1 is taken from the table without a DNA check. TRBV21-1 is given as a pseudogene. The CDR3 comprises 10 residues, both ends counted. Here the CDR3 reads CASSPRNGFV.

V is TRBV25-1 and J is TRBJ1-1; possible D gene TRBD1, 5 bases. V lost 7 bases and J lost 6, with 18 bases in between. CDR3 length: 14 amino acids. Germline CDR1 and CDR2: MGHDK and SYGVNS. In DNA, the CDR3 is TGTGCCAGCAAATCCCATTCTGGGGGGGCTGAAGCTTTCTTT. It is translated as CASKSHSGGAEAFF. The whole variable domain, remainder taken from reference TRBV25-1 and TRBJ1-1, is EADIYQTPRYLVIGTGKKITLECSQTMGHDKMYWYQQDPGMELHLIHYSYGVNSTEKGDLSSESTVSRIRTEHFPLTLESARPSHTSQYLCASKSHSGGAEAFFGQGTRLTVV.